This T cell receptor beta chain appears in the sequencing data of a study of OX40 agonist ivuxolimab in advanced cancers. Overall study: Ivuxolimab, which patients received intravenously every 2 weeks, was dosed at 0.01 to 10 mg/kg. Patients enrolled in dose escalation were diagnosed with hepatocellular carcinoma, melanoma, renal cell or head and neck cancer.

This clone was seen only once. Its antigen remains unidentified. The germline gives CDR1 LNHNV, CDR2 YYDKDF (reference sequence). CDR3 length: 15 amino acids. Trimming pared 6 bases from V and 2 bases from J, leaving 16 bases between. Generated by immunoSEQ multiplex PCR, the TCRdb table keeps only in-frame clones and is missing some. The sample has 75,000 to 95,000 clones; roughly 90% are singletons. Overall study results and limits: Also showing low normalized T-cell clonal expansion were some of the nonresponders.

The genes are TRBV15 and TRBJ1-1; D unresolved. This clonotype was obtained from an adult with an advanced solid tumor such as melanoma, head and neck, liver or kidney cancer. This specimen was CD4+ or CD8+ T cells sorted from blood, taken in a trial of the OX40 agonist ivuxolimab. The CDR3 sequence is CATSVWADSNTEAFF. The CDR3 coding sequence is TGTGCCACCAGTGTGTGGGCAGATTCTAACACTGAAGCTTTCTTT.